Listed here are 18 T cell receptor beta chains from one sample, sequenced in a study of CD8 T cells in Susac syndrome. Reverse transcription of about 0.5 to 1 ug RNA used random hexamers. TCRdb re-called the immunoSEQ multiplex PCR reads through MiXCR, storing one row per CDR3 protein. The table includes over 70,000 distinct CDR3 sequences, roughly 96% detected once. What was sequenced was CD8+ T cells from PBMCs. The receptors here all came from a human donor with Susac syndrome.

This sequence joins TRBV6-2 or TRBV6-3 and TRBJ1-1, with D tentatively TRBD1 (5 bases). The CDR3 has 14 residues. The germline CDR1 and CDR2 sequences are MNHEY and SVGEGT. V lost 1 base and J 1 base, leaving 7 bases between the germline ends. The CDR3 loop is CASSYLGQNTEAFF. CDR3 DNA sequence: TGTGCCAGCAGTTACTTAGGACAGAACACTGAAGCTTTCTTT.

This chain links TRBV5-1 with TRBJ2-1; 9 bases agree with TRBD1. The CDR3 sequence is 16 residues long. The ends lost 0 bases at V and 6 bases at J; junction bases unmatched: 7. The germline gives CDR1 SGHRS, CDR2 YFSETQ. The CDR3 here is CASSLGPGQGTNEQFF. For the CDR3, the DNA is TGCGCCAGCAGCTTGGGGCCGGGACAGGGCACCAATGAGCAGTTCTTC. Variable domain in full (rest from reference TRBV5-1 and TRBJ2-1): KAGVTQTPRYLIKTRGQQVTLSCSPISGHRSVSWYQQTPGQGLQFLFEYFSETQRNKGNFPGRFSGRQFSNSRSEMNVSTLELGDSALYLCASSLGPGQGTNEQFFGPGTRLTVL.

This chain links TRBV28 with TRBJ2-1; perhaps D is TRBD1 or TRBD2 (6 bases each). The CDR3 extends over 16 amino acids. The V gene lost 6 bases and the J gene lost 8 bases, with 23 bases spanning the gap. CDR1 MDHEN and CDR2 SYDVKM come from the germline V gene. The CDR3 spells CASSQFSGGYWDEQFF. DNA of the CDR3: TGTGCCAGCAGCCAGTTCTCCGGGGGCTACTGGGATGAGCAGTTCTTC.

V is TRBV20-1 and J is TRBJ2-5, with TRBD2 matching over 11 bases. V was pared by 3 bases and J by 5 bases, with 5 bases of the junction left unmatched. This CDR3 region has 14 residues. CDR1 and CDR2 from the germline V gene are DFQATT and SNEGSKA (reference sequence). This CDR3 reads CSASIAGGRETQYF. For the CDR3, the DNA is TGCAGTGCTAGTATAGCGGGGGGGCGCGAGACCCAGTACTTC.

The CDR3 here is CASSTNLDQPQHF. The CDR3 nucleotides read TGTGCCAGCAGCACGAATCTCGATCAGCCCCAGCATTTT. The chain joins TRBV6-5 to TRBJ1-5; D is unclear. The CDR3 loop spans 13 amino acids. V lost 6 bases, J lost 5 bases, and 11 bases lay in between. Germline CDR1 is MNHEY and CDR2 is SVGAGI.

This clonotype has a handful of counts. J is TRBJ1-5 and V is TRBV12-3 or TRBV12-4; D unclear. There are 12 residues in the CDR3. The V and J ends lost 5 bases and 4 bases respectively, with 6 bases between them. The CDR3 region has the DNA TGTGCCAGCAGTCGACCGAATCAGCCCCAGCATTTT. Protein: CASSRPNQPQHF.

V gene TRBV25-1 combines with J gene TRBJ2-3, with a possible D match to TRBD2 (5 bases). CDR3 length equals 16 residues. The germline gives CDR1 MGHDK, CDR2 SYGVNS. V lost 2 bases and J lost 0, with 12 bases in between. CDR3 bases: TGTGCCAGCAGTGAAGCGCGCGGGCCTAGCACAGATACGCAGTATTTT. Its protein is CASSEARGPSTDTQYF.

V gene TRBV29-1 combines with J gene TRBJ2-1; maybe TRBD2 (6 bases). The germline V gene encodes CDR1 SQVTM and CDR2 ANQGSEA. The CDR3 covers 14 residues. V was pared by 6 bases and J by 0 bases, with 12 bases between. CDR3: CSVVDGSSYNEQFF. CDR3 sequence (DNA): TGCAGCGTCGTCGACGGGAGCTCCTACAATGAGCAGTTCTTC.

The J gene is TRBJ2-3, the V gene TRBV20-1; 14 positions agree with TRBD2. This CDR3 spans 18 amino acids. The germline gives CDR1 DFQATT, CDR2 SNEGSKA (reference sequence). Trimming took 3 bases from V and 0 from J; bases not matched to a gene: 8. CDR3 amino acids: CSASFRTSGGTSTDTQYF. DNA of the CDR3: TGCAGTGCTAGTTTCAGGACTAGCGGGGGGACTAGCACAGATACGCAGTATTTT.

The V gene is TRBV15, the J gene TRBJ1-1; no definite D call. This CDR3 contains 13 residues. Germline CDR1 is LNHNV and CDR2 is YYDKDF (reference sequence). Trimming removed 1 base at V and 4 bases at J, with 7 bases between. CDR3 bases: TGTGCCACCAGCAGAGGCCAAGCCACTGAAGCTTTCTTT. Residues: CATSRGQATEAFF.

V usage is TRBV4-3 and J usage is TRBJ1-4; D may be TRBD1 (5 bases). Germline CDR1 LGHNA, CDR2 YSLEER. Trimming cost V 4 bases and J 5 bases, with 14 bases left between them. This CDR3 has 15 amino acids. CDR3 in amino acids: CASSPGHDRNEKLFF. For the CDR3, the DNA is TGCGCCAGCAGCCCAGGACACGATCGGAATGAAAAACTGTTTTTT.

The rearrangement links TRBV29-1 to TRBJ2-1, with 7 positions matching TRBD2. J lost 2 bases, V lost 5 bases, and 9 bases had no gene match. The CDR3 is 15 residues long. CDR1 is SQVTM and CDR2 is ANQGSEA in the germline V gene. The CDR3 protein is CSVTEGGAAYNEQFF. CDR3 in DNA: TGCAGCGTTACTGAGGGAGGGGCGGCCTACAATGAGCAGTTCTTC.

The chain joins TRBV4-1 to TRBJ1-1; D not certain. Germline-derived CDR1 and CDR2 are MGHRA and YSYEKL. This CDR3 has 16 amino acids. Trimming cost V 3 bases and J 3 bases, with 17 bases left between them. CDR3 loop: CASSQIVGSFDTEAFF. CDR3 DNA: TGCGCCAGCAGCCAGATAGTGGGGTCTTTTGACACTGAAGCTTTCTTT.

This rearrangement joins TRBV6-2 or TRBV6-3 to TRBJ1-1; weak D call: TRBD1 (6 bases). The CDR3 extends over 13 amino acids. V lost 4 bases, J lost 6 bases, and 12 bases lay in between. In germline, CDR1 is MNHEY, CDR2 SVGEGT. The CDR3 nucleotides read TGTGCCAGCAGTTCCCTCAGGGGATCTGAAGCTTTCTTT. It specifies CASSSLRGSEAFF.

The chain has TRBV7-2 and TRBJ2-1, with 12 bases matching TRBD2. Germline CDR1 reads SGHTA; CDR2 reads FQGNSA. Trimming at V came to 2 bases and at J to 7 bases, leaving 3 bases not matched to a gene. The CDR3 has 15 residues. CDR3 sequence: CASSLWLAGGNEQFF. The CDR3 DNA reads TGTGCCAGCAGCTTATGGCTAGCGGGGGGGAATGAGCAGTTCTTC. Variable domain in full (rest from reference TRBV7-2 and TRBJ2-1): GAGVSQSPSNKVTEKGKDVELRCDPISGHTALYWYRQSLGQGLEFLIYFQGNSAPDKSGLPSDRFSAERTGGSVSTLTIQRTQQEDSAVYLCASSLWLAGGNEQFFGPGTRLTVL.

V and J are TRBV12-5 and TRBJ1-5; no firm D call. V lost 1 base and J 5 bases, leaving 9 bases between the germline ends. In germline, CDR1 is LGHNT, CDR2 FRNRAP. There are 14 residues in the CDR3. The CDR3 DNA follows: TGTGCTAGTGGTTTGGGGGGAAGGGATCAGCCCCAGCATTTT. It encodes CASGLGGRDQPQHF.

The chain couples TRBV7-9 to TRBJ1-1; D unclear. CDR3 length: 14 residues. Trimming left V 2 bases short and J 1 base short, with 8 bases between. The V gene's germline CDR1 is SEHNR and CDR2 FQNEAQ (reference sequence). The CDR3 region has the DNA TGTGCCAGCAGCTTACCCACCGGGAACACTGAAGCTTTCTTT. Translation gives CASSLPTGNTEAFF.

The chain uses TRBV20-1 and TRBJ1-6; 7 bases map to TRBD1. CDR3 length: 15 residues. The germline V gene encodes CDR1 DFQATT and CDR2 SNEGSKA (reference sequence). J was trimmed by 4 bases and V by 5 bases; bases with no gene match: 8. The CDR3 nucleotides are TGCAGTGCTCGTCAACAGGGGTCTTATAATTCACCCCTCCACTTT. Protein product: CSARQQGSYNSPLHF.